These 24 T cell receptor beta chains share one sample of origin, sequenced in a study of STAT3 mutations in large granular lymphocyte leukemia. Findings of the study overall: At least one immunodominant TCR beta clonotype appeared in every T-cell large granular lymphocyte leukemia patient.

Generated by immunoSEQ multiplex PCR, the TCRdb table keeps only in-frame clones and is missing some. The sample includes some 5,000 clones, about 49% seen only once; the top ten take approximately 80%. Antigens for these TCRs are unknown. Sequences were obtained from peripheral blood mononuclear cells. All receptors come from a man between 60 and 75 years old with T-cell large granular lymphocyte leukemia. Some clones in this sample may be carry-over from other donors' samples.

The genes are TRBV30 and TRBJ2-7; maybe TRBD1 (6 bases). V lost 3 bases and J lost 5, with 11 bases in between. This CDR3 contains 12 residues. In germline, CDR1 is GTSNPN, CDR2 SVGIG (reference sequence). CDR3 in DNA: TGTGCCTGGAGCAATCCAGGGGACGAGCAGTACTTC. Translation: CAWSNPGDEQYF.

The table lists this clone with a few counts. CDR3 coding DNA: TGCGCCAGCAGCTTGGATGGGGGGGAGCAGTACTTC. Translating it yields CASSLDGGEQYF. This chain connects TRBV5-1 to TRBJ2-7, with TRBD2 as a possible D gene (6 bases). Trimming stripped 0 bases from V and 7 bases from J, with 8 bases between. The CDR3 runs 12 residues. CDR1 is SGHRS, CDR2 YFSETQ, per germline.

The genes are TRBV6-5 and TRBJ2-7, with 8 bases aligning to TRBD2. CDR1 is MNHEY and CDR2 is SVGAGI in the germline V gene. This CDR3 has 13 amino acids. V lost 7 bases, J lost 4 bases, and 6 bases stayed unmatched. In nucleotides, the CDR3 is TGTGCCAGCACAAGTAGCGGGGAGTACGAGCAGTACTTC. Translation gives CASTSSGEYEQYF.

The genes are TRBV5-1 and TRBJ1-1; D gene unclear. The germline V and J ends were trimmed by 0 bases and 0 bases, with 9 bases remaining between them. Germline V gene data show CDR1 as SGHRS and CDR2 as YFSETQ. This CDR3 region has 15 residues. In nucleotides, the CDR3 is TGCGCCAGCAGCTTGGTAGCCGGGATGAACACTGAAGCTTTCTTT. It specifies CASSLVAGMNTEAFF.

The chain joins TRBV4-1 to TRBJ2-3; tentatively, D is TRBD1 (5 bases). The CDR3 is 14 amino acids. Trimming cost V 1 base and J 2 bases, with 7 bases left between them. CDR1 and CDR2 (germline): MGHRA, YSYEKL. This CDR3 reads CASSQADNTDTQYF. Here the CDR3 DNA reads TGCGCCAGCAGCCAAGCGGACAACACAGATACGCAGTATTTT.

In its sample, this clone was seen a few times. The V gene is TRBV5-4, the J gene TRBJ1-6; D is possibly TRBD1 (6 bases). The CDR3 spans 17 residues. With 3 bases removed from V and 1 base from J, the gap between germline ends came to 14 bases. Per germline, CDR1 SGHNT and CDR2 YYREEE (reference sequence). The CDR3 DNA sequence: TGTGCCAGCAGCTCCTGGGACACCGGGTCCTATAATTCACCCCTCCACTTT. It yields the protein CASSSWDTGSYNSPLHF.

The chain combines TRBV30 with TRBJ1-6; D might be TRBD1 (5 bases). Trimming shortened V by 3 bases and J by 10 bases, and 13 bases separated the two germline ends. Germline V gene data show CDR1 as GTSNPN and CDR2 as SVGIG (reference sequence). The length of the CDR3 is 13 residues. CDR3 residues: CAWRLRGGSPLHF. CDR3 nucleotide sequence: TGTGCCTGGAGACTAAGGGGTGGCTCACCCCTCCACTTT.

The CDR3 DNA is TGCGCCAGCAGCTTGGTGTCGGGGGGTAAGTACGAGCAGTACTTC. Its translation is CASSLVSGGKYEQYF. The rearrangement links TRBV5-1 to TRBJ2-7; 7 bases match TRBD2. This CDR3 comprises 15 residues. After removal of 0 bases from V and 4 bases from J, the junction contained 7 bases not matched to a gene. Germline loops: CDR1 SGHRS, CDR2 YFSETQ.

This chain uses TRBV18 with TRBJ1-4; D is uncertain. Trimming took 5 bases from V and 0 from J, leaving 22 bases between them. CDR1 KGHSH and CDR2 LQKENI come from the germline V gene. The CDR3 sequence is 19 residues long. The CDR3 loop is CASSANLIRAGTTNEKLFF. DNA of the CDR3: TGTGCCAGCTCAGCAAATCTCATACGTGCTGGGACAACTAATGAAAAACTGTTTTTT.

The genes are TRBV30 and TRBJ2-5, with D possibly being TRBD1 (6 bases). Trimming left V 2 bases short and J 7 bases short, with 20 bases between. Germline CDR1 and CDR2: GTSNPN and SVGIG (reference sequence). The length of the CDR3 is 15 residues. CDR3 nucleotide sequence: TGTGCCTGGAGTAAGCGGCGACTTTCAGGGGTGACCCAGTACTTC. It codes for CAWSKRRLSGVTQYF. The complete variable domain, with remaining parts taken from reference TRBV30 and TRBJ2-5, reads SQTIHQWPATLVQPVGSPLSLECTVEGTSNPNLYWYRQAAGRGLQLLFYSVGIGQISSEVPQNLSASRPQDRQFILSSKKLLLSDSGFYLCAWSKRRLSGVTQYFGPGTRLLVL.

The chain couples TRBV18 to TRBJ1-1; D is ambiguous. This CDR3 contains 12 residues. V gave up 4 bases and J gave up 4 bases, with 7 bases separating them. Germline V gives CDR1 KGHSH, CDR2 LQKENI. In nucleotides, the CDR3 is TGTGCCAGCTCACAAGCCGGCACTGAAGCTTTCTTT. This gives the protein CASSQAGTEAFF.

CDR3 coding DNA: TGTGCCACCAGCGAGGGGTTCTACGAGCAGTACGTC. It codes for CATSEGFYEQYV. The chain recombines TRBV15 with TRBJ2-7; either TRBD1 or TRBD2 may fit D (5 bases each). V dropped 5 bases and J dropped 3 bases, with 8 bases sitting between them. The CDR3 totals 12 residues. From germline, CDR1 is LNHNV and CDR2 YYDKDF (reference sequence).

The V call is TRBV5-1, the J call TRBJ1-4; 7 bases align to TRBD1. The ends lost 4 bases at V and 8 bases at J; junction bases unmatched: 8. CDR1 SGHRS and CDR2 YFSETQ come from the germline V gene. The length of the CDR3 is 14 residues. The CDR3, as DNA: TGCGCCAGCAGCCCGACAGGGAACGGCGAAAAACTGTTTTTT. Protein product: CASSPTGNGEKLFF. Using reference TRBV5-1 and TRBJ1-4 for the parts outside the CDR3, the full variable domain is KAGVTQTPRYLIKTRGQQVTLSCSPISGHRSVSWYQQTPGQGLQFLFEYFSETQRNKGNFPGRFSGRQFSNSRSEMNVSTLELGDSALYLCASSPTGNGEKLFFGSGTQLSVL.

In its sample, this clone was seen a few times. The rearrangement joins TRBV5-1 to TRBJ2-7; 8 bases align to TRBD1. J lost 2 bases, V lost 4 bases, and 11 bases had no gene match. The CDR3 extends over 16 amino acids. The germline V gene has CDR1 SGHRS and CDR2 YFSETQ. The CDR3: CASSPGTGIVTYEQYF. CDR3 DNA: TGCGCCAGCAGCCCAGGGACAGGAATAGTGACCTACGAGCAGTACTTC.

This chain joins TRBV7-2 and TRBJ2-7; D is unclear. Germline assignment: CDR1 SGHTA and CDR2 FQGNSA. V was shortened by 1 base and J by 4 bases, with 8 bases between the two germline ends. This CDR3 has 13 amino acids. CDR3 sequence reads: CASSLVGTYEQYF. The CDR3 DNA reads TGTGCCAGCAGCTTAGTAGGCACTTACGAGCAGTACTTC.

The chain carries TRBV30 and TRBJ1-2; no reliable D call. V lost 3 bases, J lost 4 bases, and 12 bases lay in between. CDR1 and CDR2 from the germline V gene are GTSNPN and SVGIG (reference sequence). The CDR3 runs to 13 residues. The CDR3 loop is CAWRGLPAYGYTF. In DNA, the CDR3 is TGTGCCTGGAGGGGCTTGCCGGCCTATGGCTACACCTTC.

The sample holds a few counts of this clone. This chain connects TRBV6-6 to TRBJ2-1; no reliable D call. V was trimmed by 5 bases and J by 5 bases, leaving 7 bases between them. CDR3 size: 12 residues. CDR1 and CDR2 from the germline V gene are MNHNY and SVGAGI (reference sequence). This chain's CDR3 is CASSETDNEQFF. In nucleotides, the CDR3 is TGTGCCAGCAGTGAGACCGACAATGAGCAGTTCTTC.

This chain joins TRBV9 and TRBJ2-1; D uncertain. This CDR3 region has 14 residues. Germline CDR1 and CDR2: SGDLS and YYNGEE. Trimming shortened V by 0 bases and J by 9 bases, and 13 bases separated the two germline ends. The DNA of the CDR3 is TGTGCCAGCAGCGTAGCACCTAACGAAAGTGAGCAGTTCTTC. This gives the protein CASSVAPNESEQFF.

The V gene is TRBV18, the J gene TRBJ1-4; no definite D call. Germline V gene data show CDR1 as KGHSH and CDR2 as LQKENI. This CDR3 comprises 14 residues. The ends were cut back, 8 bases at V and 0 bases at J, with 10 bases in the middle. In DNA, the CDR3 is TGTGCCAGCCGAGTCGCGCCAACTAATGAAAAACTGTTTTTT. Translating gives CASRVAPTNEKLFF.

The chain carries TRBV30 and TRBJ1-6, with 9 bases lining up with TRBD1. This CDR3 comprises 15 residues. CDR1 is GTSNPN, CDR2 SVGIG, per germline (reference sequence). The trim removed 3 bases at V and 13 bases at J, leaving 13 bases unmatched. CDR3 residues: CAWREGQGLTRPLHF. CDR3 nucleotides: TGTGCCTGGAGGGAAGGACAGGGGCTGACAAGGCCCCTCCACTTT.

This clone appeared a few times. This sequence joins TRBV29-1 and TRBJ1-2; D is possibly TRBD1 (6 bases). Germline V gene sequence: CDR1 SQVTM, CDR2 ANQGSEA. V was cut by 0 bases and J by 7 bases, with 15 bases left in between. The CDR3 totals 14 residues. For the CDR3, the DNA is TGCAGCGTTGAAGATGGGCCAGGGGTTCGTGGCTACACCTTC. This gives the protein CSVEDGPGVRGYTF.

This clone was detected a few times. This chain connects TRBV10-2 to TRBJ2-1, with TRBD2 as a possible D gene (5 bases). The CDR3 contains 14 residues. Germline V gene sequence: CDR1 WSHSY, CDR2 SAAADI. V lost 7 bases, J lost 0 bases, and 10 bases lay in between. The CDR3 DNA follows: TGCGCCAGCACCTATCGGGGCTCCTACAATGAGCAGTTCTTC. Its translation: CASTYRGSYNEQFF.

This clone was seen once. The chain combines TRBV13 with TRBJ2-7; D perhaps matches TRBD1 (6 bases). This CDR3 spans 14 amino acids. Germline CDR1 reads PRHDT; CDR2 reads FYEKMQ (reference sequence). With 5 bases removed from V and 3 bases from J, the gap between germline ends came to 14 bases. CDR3 DNA sequence: TGTGCCAGCAGCCTTGGACAGATTAGCTACGAGCAGTACTTC. As protein: CASSLGQISYEQYF.

This clone was found a few times. This rearrangement joins TRBV5-1 to TRBJ2-7; 11 bases match TRBD2. The J segment lost 4 bases and the V segment lost 4 bases, leaving 4 bases of the junction unmatched. The germline gives CDR1 SGHRS, CDR2 YFSETQ. CDR3 length: 14 residues. The CDR3 is CASSEGLAEYEQYV. The CDR3, as DNA: TGCGCCAGCAGCGAGGGACTAGCGGAGTACGAGCAGTACGTC.